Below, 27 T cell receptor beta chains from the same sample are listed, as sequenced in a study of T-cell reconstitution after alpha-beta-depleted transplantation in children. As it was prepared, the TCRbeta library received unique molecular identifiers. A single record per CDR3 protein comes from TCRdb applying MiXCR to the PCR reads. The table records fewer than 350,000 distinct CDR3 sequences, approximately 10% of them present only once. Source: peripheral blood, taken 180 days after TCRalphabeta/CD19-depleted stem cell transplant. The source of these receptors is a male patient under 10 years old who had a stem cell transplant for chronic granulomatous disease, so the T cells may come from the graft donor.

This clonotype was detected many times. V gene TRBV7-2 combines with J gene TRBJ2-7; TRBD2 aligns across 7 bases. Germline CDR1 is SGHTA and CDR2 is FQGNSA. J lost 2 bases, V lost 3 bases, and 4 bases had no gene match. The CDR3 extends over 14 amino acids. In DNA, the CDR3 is TGTGCCAGCAGCTTCTCTAGCGGAACCTACGAGCAGTACTTC. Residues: CASSFSSGTYEQYF.

The CDR3 spells CATSRDTDRSPLHF. CDR3 DNA sequence: TGTGCCACCAGCAGAGATACAGACAGATCACCCCTCCACTTT. V gene TRBV15 combines with J gene TRBJ1-6, with a possible D match to TRBD1 (5 bases). This CDR3 comprises 14 residues. Germline values: CDR1 LNHNV, CDR2 YYDKDF (reference sequence). The V and J ends lost 0 bases and 10 bases respectively, with 10 bases between them.

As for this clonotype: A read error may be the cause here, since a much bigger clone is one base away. CDR3 in amino acids: CASRLRVLAGNEQFF. CDR3 nucleotide sequence: TGCGCCAGCCGCTTACGGGTCCTTGCCGGGAATGAGCAGTTCTTC. V usage is TRBV5-1 and J usage is TRBJ2-1; no definite D call. Germline CDR1 is SGHRS and CDR2 is YFSETQ. The CDR3 is 15 residues long.

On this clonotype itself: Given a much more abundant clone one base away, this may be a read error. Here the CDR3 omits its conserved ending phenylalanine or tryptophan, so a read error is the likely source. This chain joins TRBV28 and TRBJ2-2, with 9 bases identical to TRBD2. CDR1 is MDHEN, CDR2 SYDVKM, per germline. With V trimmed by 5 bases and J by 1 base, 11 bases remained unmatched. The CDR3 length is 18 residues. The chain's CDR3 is CASSHGVAGVLNTGELFS. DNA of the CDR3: TGTGCCAGCAGTCATGGTGTAGCGGGAGTATTGAACACCGGGGAGCTGTTTTCT.

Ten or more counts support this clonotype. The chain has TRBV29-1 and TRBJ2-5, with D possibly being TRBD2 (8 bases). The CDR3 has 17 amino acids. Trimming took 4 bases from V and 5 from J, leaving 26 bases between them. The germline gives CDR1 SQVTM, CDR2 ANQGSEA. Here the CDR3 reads CSVGGKGVAGQSETQYF. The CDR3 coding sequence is TGCAGCGTTGGGGGCAAAGGGGTAGCGGGACAGAGTGAGACCCAGTACTTC.

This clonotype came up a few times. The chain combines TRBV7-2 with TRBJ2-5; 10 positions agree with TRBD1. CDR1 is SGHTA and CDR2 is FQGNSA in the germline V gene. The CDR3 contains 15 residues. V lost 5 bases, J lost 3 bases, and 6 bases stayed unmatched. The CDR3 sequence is CASSRDRGREETQYF. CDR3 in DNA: TGTGCCAGCAGCCGGGACAGGGGAAGGGAAGAGACCCAGTACTTC.

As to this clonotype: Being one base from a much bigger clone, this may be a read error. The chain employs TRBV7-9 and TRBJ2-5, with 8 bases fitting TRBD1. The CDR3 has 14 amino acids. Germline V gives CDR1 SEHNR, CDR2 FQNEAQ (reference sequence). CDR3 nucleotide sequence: TGTGCCAGCAGACCCGACAGGGGCATGGGGACCCAGTCCTTC. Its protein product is CASRPDRGMGTQSF. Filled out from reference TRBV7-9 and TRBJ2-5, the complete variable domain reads DTGVSQNPRHKITKRGQNVTFRCDPISEHNRLYWYRQTLGQGPEFLTYFQNEAQLEKSRLLSDRFSAERPKGSFSTLEIQRTEQGDSAMYLCASRPDRGMGTQSFGPGTRLLVL.

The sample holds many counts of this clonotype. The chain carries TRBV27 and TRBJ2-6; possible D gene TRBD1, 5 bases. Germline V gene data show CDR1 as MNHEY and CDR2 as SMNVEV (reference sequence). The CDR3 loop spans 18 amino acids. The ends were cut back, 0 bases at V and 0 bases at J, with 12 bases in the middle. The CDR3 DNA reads TGTGCCAGCAGTTTATCAAGGGTCAGGGCCTCTGGGGCCAACGTCCTGACTTTC. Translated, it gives CASSLSRVRASGANVLTF.

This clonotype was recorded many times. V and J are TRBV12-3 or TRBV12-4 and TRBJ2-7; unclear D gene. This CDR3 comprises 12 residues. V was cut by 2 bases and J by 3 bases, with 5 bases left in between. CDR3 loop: CASSLFFYEQYF. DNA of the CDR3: TGTGCCAGCAGTTTATTTTTCTACGAGCAGTACTTC.

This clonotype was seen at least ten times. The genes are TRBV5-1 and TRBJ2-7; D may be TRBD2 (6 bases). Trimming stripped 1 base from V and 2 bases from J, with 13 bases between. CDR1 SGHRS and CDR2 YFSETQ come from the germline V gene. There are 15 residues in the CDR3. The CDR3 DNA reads TGCGCCAGCAGCTTGTGGGGAGGCAGTACCTACGAGCAGTACTTC. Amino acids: CASSLWGGSTYEQYF.

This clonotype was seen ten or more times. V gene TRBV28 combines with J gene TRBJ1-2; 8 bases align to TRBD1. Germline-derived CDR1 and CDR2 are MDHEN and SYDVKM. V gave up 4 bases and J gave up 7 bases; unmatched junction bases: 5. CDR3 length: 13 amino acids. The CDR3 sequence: CASSSGTGGGYTF. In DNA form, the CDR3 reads TGTGCCAGCAGTTCAGGGACAGGCGGTGGCTACACCTTC.

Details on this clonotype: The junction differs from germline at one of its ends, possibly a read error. CDR3 bases: TGTGCCTGCAGCTTAGGGCAGGGAGAGACCCAGTACTTC. Translating it yields CACSLGQGETQYF. The chain couples TRBV11-2 to TRBJ2-5; D perhaps matches TRBD1 (5 bases). The CDR3 has 13 amino acids. Germline CDR1 is SGHAT and CDR2 is FQNNGV.

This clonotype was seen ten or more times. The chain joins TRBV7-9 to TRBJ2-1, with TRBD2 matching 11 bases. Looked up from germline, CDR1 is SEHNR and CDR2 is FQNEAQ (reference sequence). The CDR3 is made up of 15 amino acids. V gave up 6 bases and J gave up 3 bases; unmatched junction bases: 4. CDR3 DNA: TGTGCCAGCAGAGATACTAGCGGGAGCTACAATGAGCAGTTCTTC. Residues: CASRDTSGSYNEQFF.

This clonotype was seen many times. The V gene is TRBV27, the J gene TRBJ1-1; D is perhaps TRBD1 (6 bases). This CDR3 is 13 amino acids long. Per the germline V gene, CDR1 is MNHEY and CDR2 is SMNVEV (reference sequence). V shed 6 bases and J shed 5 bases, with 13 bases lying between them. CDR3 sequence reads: CASSTRGSTEAFF. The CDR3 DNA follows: TGTGCCAGCAGCACTAGGGGGTCGACTGAAGCTTTCTTT.

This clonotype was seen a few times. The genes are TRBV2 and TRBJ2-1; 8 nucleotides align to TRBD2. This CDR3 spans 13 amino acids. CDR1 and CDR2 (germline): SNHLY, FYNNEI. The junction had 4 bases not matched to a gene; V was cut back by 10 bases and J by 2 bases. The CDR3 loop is CATLAGTYNEQFF. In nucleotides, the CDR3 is TGTGCCACCTTAGCGGGGACCTACAATGAGCAGTTCTTC.

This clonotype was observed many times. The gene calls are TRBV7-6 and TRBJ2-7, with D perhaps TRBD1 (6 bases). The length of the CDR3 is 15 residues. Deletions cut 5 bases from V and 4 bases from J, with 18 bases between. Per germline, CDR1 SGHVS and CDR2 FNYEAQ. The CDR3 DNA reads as TGTGCCAGCAGCCCCAAACGGGACATCCTATACGAGCAGTACTTC. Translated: CASSPKRDILYEQYF.

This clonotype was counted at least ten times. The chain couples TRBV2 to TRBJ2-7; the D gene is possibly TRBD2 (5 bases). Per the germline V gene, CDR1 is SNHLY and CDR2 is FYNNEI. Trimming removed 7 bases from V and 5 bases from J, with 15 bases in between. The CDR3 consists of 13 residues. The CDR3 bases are TGTGCCAGCACCCCCCGGGAAATCCACGAGCAGTACTTC. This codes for CASTPREIHEQYF.

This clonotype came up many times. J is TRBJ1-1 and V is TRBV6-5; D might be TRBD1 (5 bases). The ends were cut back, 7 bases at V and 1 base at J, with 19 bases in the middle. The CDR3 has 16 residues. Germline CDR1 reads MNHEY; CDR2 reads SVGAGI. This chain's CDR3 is CASTQWSTASNTEAFF. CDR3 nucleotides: TGTGCCAGCACCCAATGGTCGACAGCATCGAACACTGAAGCTTTCTTT.

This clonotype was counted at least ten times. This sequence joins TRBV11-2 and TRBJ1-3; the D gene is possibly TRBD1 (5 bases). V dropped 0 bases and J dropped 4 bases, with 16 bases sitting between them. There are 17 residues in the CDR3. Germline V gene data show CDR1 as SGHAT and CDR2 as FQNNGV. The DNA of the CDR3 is TGTGCCAGCAGCTTAGATCGGGGCCCGAGGCGCGGAAACACCATATATTTT. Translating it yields CASSLDRGPRRGNTIYF.

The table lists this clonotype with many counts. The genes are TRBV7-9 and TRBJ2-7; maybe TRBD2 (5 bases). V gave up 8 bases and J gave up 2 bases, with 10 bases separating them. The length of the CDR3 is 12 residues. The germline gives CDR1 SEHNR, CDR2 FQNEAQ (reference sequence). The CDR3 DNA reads TGTGCCAGCGAGCGGCTCACCTACGAGCAGTACTTC. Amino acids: CASERLTYEQYF.

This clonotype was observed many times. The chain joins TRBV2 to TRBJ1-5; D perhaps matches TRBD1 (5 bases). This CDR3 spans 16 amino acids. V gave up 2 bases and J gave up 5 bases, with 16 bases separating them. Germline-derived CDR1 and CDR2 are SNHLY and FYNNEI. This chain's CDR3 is CASSEIRAEGYQPQHF. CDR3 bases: TGTGCCAGCAGTGAAATCAGGGCGGAGGGTTATCAGCCCCAGCATTTT. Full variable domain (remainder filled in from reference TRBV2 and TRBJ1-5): EPEVTQTPSHQVTQMGQEVILRCVPISNHLYFYWYRQILGQKVEFLVSFYNNEISEKSEIFDDQFSVERPDGSNFTLKIRSTKLEDSAMYFCASSEIRAEGYQPQHFGDGTRLSIL.

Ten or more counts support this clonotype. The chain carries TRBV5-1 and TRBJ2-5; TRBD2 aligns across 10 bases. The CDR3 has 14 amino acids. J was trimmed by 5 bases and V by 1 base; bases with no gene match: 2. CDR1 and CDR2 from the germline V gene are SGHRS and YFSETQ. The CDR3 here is CASSLLAGEETQYF. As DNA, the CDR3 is TGCGCCAGCAGCTTGCTAGCGGGGGAGGAGACCCAGTACTTC.

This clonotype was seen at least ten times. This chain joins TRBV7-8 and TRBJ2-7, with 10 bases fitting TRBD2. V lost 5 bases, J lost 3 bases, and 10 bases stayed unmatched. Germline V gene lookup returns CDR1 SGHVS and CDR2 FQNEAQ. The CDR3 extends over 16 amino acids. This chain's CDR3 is CASSPLVAGGFYEQYF. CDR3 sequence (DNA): TGTGCCAGCAGCCCCCTGGTAGCGGGGGGCTTCTACGAGCAGTACTTC.

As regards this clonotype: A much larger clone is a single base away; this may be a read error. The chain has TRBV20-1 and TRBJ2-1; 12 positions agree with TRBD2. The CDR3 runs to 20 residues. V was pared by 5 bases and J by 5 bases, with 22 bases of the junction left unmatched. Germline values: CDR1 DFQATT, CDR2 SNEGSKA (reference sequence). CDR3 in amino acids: CSAPESGLLAGGLLDNEQFF. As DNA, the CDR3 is TGCAGTGCTCCAGAGTCGGGACTACTAGCGGGAGGTCTACTAGACAATGAGCAGTTCTTC.

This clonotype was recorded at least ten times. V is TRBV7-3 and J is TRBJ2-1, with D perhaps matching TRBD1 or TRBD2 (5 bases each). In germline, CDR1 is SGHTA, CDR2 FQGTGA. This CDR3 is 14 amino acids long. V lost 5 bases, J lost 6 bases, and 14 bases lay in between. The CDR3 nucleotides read TGTGCCAGCAGCCCCGGGGACGGGATCAATGAGCAGTTCTTC. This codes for CASSPGDGINEQFF.

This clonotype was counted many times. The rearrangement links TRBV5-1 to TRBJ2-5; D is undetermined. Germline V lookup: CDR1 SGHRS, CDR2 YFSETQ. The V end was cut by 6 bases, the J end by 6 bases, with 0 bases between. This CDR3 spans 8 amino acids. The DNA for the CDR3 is TGCGCCAGCAAGACCCAGTACTTC. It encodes CASKTQYF. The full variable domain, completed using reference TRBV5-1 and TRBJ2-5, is KAGVTQTPRYLIKTRGQQVTLSCSPISGHRSVSWYQQTPGQGLQFLFEYFSETQRNKGNFPGRFSGRQFSNSRSEMNVSTLELGDSALYLCASKTQYFGPGTRLLVL.

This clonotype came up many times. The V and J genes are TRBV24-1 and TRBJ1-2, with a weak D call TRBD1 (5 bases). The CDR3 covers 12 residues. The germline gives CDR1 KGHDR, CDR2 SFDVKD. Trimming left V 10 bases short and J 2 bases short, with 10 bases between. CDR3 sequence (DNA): TGTGCCACGTCAGCAGGGAACTATGGCTACACCTTC. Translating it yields CATSAGNYGYTF.